The T cell receptor beta chain under discussion was sequenced for a study of identical twins. Details on this clonotype: Its antigen is not identified.

TCRdb itself ran the 5' RACE reads through MiXCR, one entry per CDR3 protein. The data contain fewer than 800,000 distinct CDR3 sequences, less than 9% of them singletons. The CDR3 is made up of 16 amino acids. Germline V gene sequence: CDR1 SNHLY, CDR2 FYNNEI. Trimming removed 5 bases from V and 0 bases from J, with 14 bases in between. Each donor was a healthy Caucasian. Findings and caveats of the study: Beta clonotypes that were abundant in cord blood contained fewer insertions, a pattern absent from memory repertoires.

The same sample was also used in a study of yellow fever vaccine responses in identical twins.

The genes are TRBV2 and TRBJ2-1; D possibly corresponds to TRBD1 (6 bases). Sequencing was done on a sample of PBMCs. The origin of this receptor is a young woman in good health. In nucleotides, the CDR3 is TGTGCCAGCAGTCAAACAGGGTCCAGCTCCTACAATGAGCAGTTCTTC. Protein: CASSQTGSSSYNEQFF.